Listed below are T cell receptor beta chains from one sample, sequenced in a study of T-cell reconstitution after alpha-beta-depleted transplantation in children. Each CDR3 protein gets one entry after TCRdb re-called the PCR reads with MiXCR. The sample records 700,000 to 850,000 distinct CDR3 sequences, roughly 15% being singletons. The material was PBMCs, mostly from graft donor cells, obtained 360 days after TCRalphabeta/CD19-depleted stem cell transplant. The origin of the receptors is a male patient younger than 18 who had a stem cell transplant for acute lymphoblastic leukemia, so the T cells may come from the graft donor. The CDR3 runs from the conserved cysteine through the conserved F or W. A D gene is named only where the DNA matches it firmly. Some rows have no size entry. The others give once, few or many, or a class for an expanded clone.

cdr3_nt cdr3_aa d_call j_call clone_size v_call cdr3_length
TGTGCCAGCAACCCGACAGGAGTGTTTTTCTACAATGAGCAGTTCTTC CASNPTGVFFYNEQFF . TRBJ2-1 many TRBV28 16
TGCAGCGTTCTCCCCGGAGGGGGTGATCAGCCCCAGCATTTT CSVLPGGGDQPQHF . TRBJ1-5 . TRBV29-1 14
TGCAGCGTTGCGGGGGACAGGATACTCAACGAGCAGTACTTC CSVAGDRILNEQYF TRBD1 TRBJ2-7 many TRBV29-1 14
TGTGCCAGCAGCTTAGGGGATGCTAGCGCAGATACGCAGTATTTT CASSLGDASADTQYF . TRBJ2-3 many TRBV11-2 15
TGTGCCATCAGGGACAGGGTCCCGATGAACACTGAAGCTTTCTTT CAIRDRVPMNTEAFF TRBD1 TRBJ1-1 few TRBV10-3 15
TGTGCCAGCAGTTTAAGAACTAGCGGGAAGGGTCCTACGCAGTATTTT CASSLRTSGKGPTQYF TRBD2 TRBJ2-3 few TRBV12-3/TRBV12-4 16
TGTGCCAGCAGCTTACGACACCTGGTAGCGGGAGGTTACAATGAGCAGTTCTTC CASSLRHLVAGGYNEQFF TRBD2 TRBJ2-1 few TRBV11-1 18
TGCAGCGGGACAACCTCCTATGGCTACACCTTC CSGTTSYGYTF . TRBJ1-2 . TRBV29-1 11
TGTGCCAGCAGTTCTACGACAGGCAATCAGCCCCAGCATTTT CASSSTTGNQPQHF . TRBJ1-5 few TRBV12-3/TRBV12-4 14
TGCGCCAGCAGCTTGGTGGTAGGGACTAGGGCAGATACGCAGTATTTT CASSLVVGTRADTQYF TRBD2 TRBJ2-3 . TRBV5-1 16
TGTGCCAGCAGTTTAGGGTTTAGCGGGAGCGCTGTCTCCTACAATGAGCAGTTCTTC CASSLGFSGSAVSYNEQFF TRBD2 TRBJ2-1 few TRBV12-3/TRBV12-4 19
TGCAGTGCTAGCAGGGGTAGCAATCAGCCCCAGCATTTT CSASRGSNQPQHF . TRBJ1-5 few TRBV20-1 13
TGTGCCAGCAGCAAGCTAGCGAGAGGGTCCAAAAACATTCAGTACTTC CASSKLARGSKNIQYF . TRBJ2-4 few TRBV12-3/TRBV12-4 16
TGCGCCAGCAGTCCCCTGGGGCTCCCGGGGGATGGCTACACCTTC CASSPLGLPGDGYTF . TRBJ1-2 . TRBV5-1 15
TGCGCCAGCAGCCCCCCCCTAGCGGGAAAAAAGGTCAATGAGCAGTTCTTC CASSPPLAGKKVNEQFF TRBD2 TRBJ2-1 . TRBV5-1 17
TGTGCCAGCAGCTCCCCTACAGGGATGAAAGATACGCAGTATTTT CASSSPTGMKDTQYF . TRBJ2-3 . TRBV7-3 15
TGCAGTGCTAGAGCTCCTACCCAGGGGACCCAGTACTTC CSARAPTQGTQYF . TRBJ2-5 many TRBV20-1 13
TGTGCCAGCATTTTCGGGGCCCGATATAGCAATCAGCCCCAGCATTTT CASIFGARYSNQPQHF . TRBJ1-5 . TRBV7-9 16
TGTGCCAGCAGCCCCGAACCGGGATCAGATACGCAGTATTTT CASSPEPGSDTQYF . TRBJ2-3 few TRBV4-2 14
TGTGCCAGCAGCGTGGGACCCACCGGGGAGCTGTTTTTT CASSVGPTGELFF . TRBJ2-2 many TRBV11-2 13
TGTGCCACCAGCAGAGATCAGGGTCTAGCGGGAGGACTCTCCTACAATGAGCAGTTCTTC CATSRDQGLAGGLSYNEQFF TRBD2 TRBJ2-1 once TRBV15 20
TGCGCCAGCAGCCTGATGTTTACTGGGGTTTCTAGGAACACTGAAGCTTTCTTT CASSLMFTGVSRNTEAFF . TRBJ1-1 . TRBV5-1 18
TGCGCCAGCAGCCAAGATCCTGGGGTGGCCATCTACTACGAGCAGTACTTC CASSQDPGVAIYYEQYF . TRBJ2-7 few TRBV4-1 17
TGCGCCAGCAGCCCTGGGGACTCCTACAATGGGCAGTTCTTC CASSPGDSYNGQFF . TRBJ2-1 once TRBV5-1 14
TGTGCCAGCACAGACCTGGAAAGAGACCAAGAGACCCAGTACTTC CASTDLERDQETQYF . TRBJ2-5 few TRBV6-4 15
TGTGCCAGCAGACCCCGGACAGCGAACACTGAAGCTTTCTTT CASRPRTANTEAFF . TRBJ1-1 . TRBV7-8 14
TGTGCCAGCAGCTTACCAGGGAGGAACACTGAAGCTTTCTTT CASSLPGRNTEAFF . TRBJ1-1 few TRBV7-9 14
TGCGCCAGCAGCAGGGAGGCCTCCTACAATGAGCAGTTCTTC CASSREASYNEQFF . TRBJ2-1 . TRBV5-1 14
TGTGCCAGCAGTTTAACAGGGTCCCGAGACTTC CASSLTGSRDF . TRBJ2-7 . TRBV12-3/TRBV12-4 11
TGTGCCAGCAGCTTGGGCTACAGGGGAAAAGCTTTCTTT CASSLGYRGKAFF TRBD1 TRBJ1-1 . TRBV7-6 13
TGTGCCAACAGTTTTTTGAGGGAGGTAACAGATACGCAGTATTTT CANSFLREVTDTQYF . TRBJ2-3 . TRBV27 15
TGTGCCTGCTCCCAAGCCCCAGGATCCAGCGGAACCACAGATACGCAGTATTTT CACSQAPGSSGTTDTQYF . TRBJ2-3 . TRBV12-5 18
TGCGCCAGCAGCTTGGAAAGCATAGCGGGAGGGTCCTACAATGAGCAGTTCTTC CASSLESIAGGSYNEQFF TRBD2 TRBJ2-1 few TRBV5-1 18
TGCGCCAGCAGCCCCTATGGCGGGTATGAGCAGTACTTC CASSPYGGYEQYF . TRBJ2-7 many TRBV4-1 13
TGTGCCAGCAGCTTAGGGAGCGGGAGGACCGGGGAGCTGTTTTTT CASSLGSGRTGELFF TRBD2 TRBJ2-2 once TRBV7-9 15
TGTGCCAGCAGTTTTGGGGCTAGCGGGGTCTACGAGCAGTACTTC CASSFGASGVYEQYF TRBD2 TRBJ2-7 many TRBV12-3/TRBV12-4 15
TGTGCCAGCAGCTTGAGACCCCTGAGGTCTAATCAGTTC CASSLRPLRSNQF . TRBJ2-7 . TRBV5-6 13
TGTGCCAGCAGCCCCCCACCTAGCTTTAGACCCTACGAGCAGTACTTC CASSPPPSFRPYEQYF . TRBJ2-7 few TRBV7-2 16
TGTGCCAGCAGGCTTCCCAGGCATACTAATGAAAAACTGTTTTTT CASRLPRHTNEKLFF . TRBJ1-4 few TRBV6-1 15
TGTGCCATCAGTGAGGGGGGTTGGGCTTTCTTT CAISEGGWAFF . TRBJ1-1 . TRBV10-3 11
TGTGCCAGCAGCTTAGCCCAGGGAACTCAAGAGACCCAGTACTTC CASSLAQGTQETQYF . TRBJ2-5 . TRBV7-9 15
TGTGCCAGCAGCTTACTGACTAAAGGAGTGGATGAGCAGTTCTTC CASSLLTKGVDEQFF . TRBJ2-1 . TRBV7-9 15
TGTGCTAGTGGTCAGAATGCCAATTCTTATGAAAAACTGTTTTTT CASGQNANSYEKLFF . TRBJ1-4 . TRBV12-5 15
TGTGCCACCAGCGACCGACAGGTTGGGACGCCCCAGCATTTT CATSDRQVGTPQHF . TRBJ1-5 . TRBV15 14
TGCGCCAGCAGCTTGACCCCCGGGGGGAACACTGAAGCTTTCTTT CASSLTPGGNTEAFF . TRBJ1-1 . TRBV5-1 15
TGTGCCACCAGTTACTCAGGAGGTCCGGCCTACGAGCAGTACTTC CATSYSGGPAYEQYF . TRBJ2-7 . TRBV24-1 15
TGTGCCAGCAGTTCGACCCGGGGCTCCTACAATGAGCAGTTCTTC CASSSTRGSYNEQFF . TRBJ2-1 . TRBV11-2 15
TGCGCCAGCAGCTTGGTGGCTAGCGGGAGCATTTCGGACGAGCAGTACTTC CASSLVASGSISDEQYF TRBD2 TRBJ2-7 few TRBV5-1 17
TGTGCCAGTAGTCATCATACGACAGGGGAGCGCGAGCAGTACTTC CASSHHTTGEREQYF TRBD1 TRBJ2-7 . TRBV19 15
TGCGCCAGCAGCCACTTAGGGACTAGCGGGAGCACAGATACGCAGTATTTT CASSHLGTSGSTDTQYF TRBD2 TRBJ2-3 . TRBV4-1 17
TGTGCTAGTGGTTTGGCGGGGGGAGAGACCCAGTACTTC CASGLAGGETQYF TRBD2 TRBJ2-5 few TRBV12-5 13
TGTGCCAGCAGCCCAGTCAGCTCTGGAAACACCATATATTTT CASSPVSSGNTIYF . TRBJ1-3 many TRBV11-2 14